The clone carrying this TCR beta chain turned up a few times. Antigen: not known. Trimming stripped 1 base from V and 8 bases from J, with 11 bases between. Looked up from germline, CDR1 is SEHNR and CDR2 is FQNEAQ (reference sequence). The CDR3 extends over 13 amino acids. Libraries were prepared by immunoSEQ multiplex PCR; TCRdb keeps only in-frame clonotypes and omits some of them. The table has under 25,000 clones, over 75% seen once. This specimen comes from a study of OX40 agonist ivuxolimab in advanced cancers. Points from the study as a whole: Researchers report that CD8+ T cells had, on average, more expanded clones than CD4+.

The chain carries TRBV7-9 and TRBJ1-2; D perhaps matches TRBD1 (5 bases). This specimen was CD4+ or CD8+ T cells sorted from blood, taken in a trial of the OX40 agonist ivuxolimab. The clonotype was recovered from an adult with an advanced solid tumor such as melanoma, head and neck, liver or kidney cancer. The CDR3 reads CASSLDRSGGYTF. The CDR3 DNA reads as TGTGCCAGCAGCTTAGACCGGTCAGGGGGCTACACCTTC. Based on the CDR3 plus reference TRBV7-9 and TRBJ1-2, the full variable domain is DTGVSQNPRHKITKRGQNVTFRCDPISEHNRLYWYRQTLGQGPEFLTYFQNEAQLEKSRLLSDRFSAERPKGSFSTLEIQRTEQGDSAMYLCASSLDRSGGYTFGSGTRLTVV.